These T cell receptor beta chains were read from a single sample in a study of control samples from healthy donors and cancer patients. Sequencing used immunoSEQ multiplex PCR; TCRdb keeps in-frame clones, though not all of them. This sample has 80,000 to 100,000 clones, with around 90% found just once. The sample taken for sequencing was blood. The receptors stem from a human donor in good health. The donor label of this sample is uncertain. CDR3s include the opening cysteine and the closing phenylalanine or tryptophan. Fields, in order: clone size, V gene, J gene, D gene, CDR3 DNA, CDR3 protein. A D gene is named only where the DNA matches it firmly. Expanded clones are given a class, and other clones once, few, many or no size at all.

>.|TRBV30|TRBJ2-1|.
TGTGCCTGGAGTGACAGCAGTTACAATGAGCAGTTCTTC
CAWSDSSYNEQFF
>once|TRBV27|TRBJ1-3|TRBD1
TGTGCCACCTACATGCAGGGGGCGATTGGAAACACCATATATTTT
CATYMQGAIGNTIYF
>.|TRBV7-2|TRBJ2-2|.
TGTGCCAGCAGCTTAGGGGGAACCGGGGAGCTGTTTTTT
CASSLGGTGELFF
>once|TRBV19|TRBJ2-2|.
TGTGCCAGTAGTATCTGGAGAGGCGGGGAGCTGTTTTTT
CASSIWRGGELFF
>.|TRBV6-1|TRBJ1-3|.
TGTGCCAGCAGTGAAGGAGGGGGACACCAGGGAAACACCATATATTTT
CASSEGGGHQGNTIYF
>.|TRBV10-1|TRBJ2-3|.
TGCGCCAGCAGTGACCGACCAGATACGCAGTATTTT
CASSDRPDTQYF
>few|TRBV6-4|TRBJ2-3|TRBD2
TGTGCCAGCAGTGACTCGAGCGGGGGGGCCCCAGATACGCAGTATTTT
CASSDSSGGAPDTQYF
>.|TRBV2|TRBJ1-5|.
TGTGCCAGCAGTGAAGTAGCGTCCATAAATCAGCCCCAGCATTTT
CASSEVASINQPQHF
>once|TRBV4-2|TRBJ1-1|.
TGTGCCAGCAGCCTCGGAAGTACTGAAGCTTTCTTT
CASSLGSTEAFF
>.|TRBV11-2|TRBJ2-1|TRBD2
TGTGCCAGCAGCCCCAGGGGAGCGGGGGCGAAGAATGAGCAGTTCTTC
CASSPRGAGAKNEQFF
>.|TRBV12-3/TRBV12-4|TRBJ2-7|.
TGTGCCACCATAGGTGGGGGAAGGGCCGAGCAGTACTTC
CATIGGGRAEQYF
>once|TRBV5-1|TRBJ1-3|.
TGCGCCAGCAGCAAGGACGGGATCTCTGGAAACACCATATATTTT
CASSKDGISGNTIYF
>.|TRBV30|TRBJ1-3|.
TGTGCCTGGAGGGGTGTAGGGGTGAGAGGAAACACCATATATTTT
CAWRGVGVRGNTIYF
>.|TRBV24-1|TRBJ1-3|TRBD1
TGTGCCACCAGTGAAACGGGACAGGGGGGTCGAAACACCATATATTTT
CATSETGQGGRNTIYF
>.|TRBV5-5|TRBJ2-1|TRBD2
TGTGCCAGCAGCTTGGTCGGGCGGGAGAGCTCCTACAATGAGCAGTTCTTC
CASSLVGRESSYNEQFF
>.|TRBV5-1|TRBJ1-6|TRBD1
TGCGCCAGCACCATAGAAGGGACAGGGGGCGGTTCACCCCTCCACTTT
CASTIEGTGGGSPLHF
>.|TRBV13|TRBJ2-1|TRBD1
TGTGCCAGCAGCTCGGGACAGGGGTCTTACAATGAGCAGTTCTTC
CASSSGQGSYNEQFF
>once|TRBV28|TRBJ1-2|.
TGTGCCAGCAGTTTAAGGCGTGGCTACACCTTC
CASSLRRGYTF
>.|TRBV7-2|TRBJ2-1|.
TGTGCCAGCAGCTACTACAATGAGCAGTTCTTC
CASSYYNEQFF
>.|TRBV7-8|TRBJ1-2|.
TGTGCCAGCAGCTTACAACAGACCGTATTCACCTTC
CASSLQQTVFTF
>.|TRBV3-1/TRBV3-2|TRBJ2-7|TRBD1
TGTGCCAGCAGTTTTGCTAGGGACAGGGGTGGGGAGCAGTACTTC
CASSFARDRGGEQYF
>.|TRBV5-6|TRBJ2-7|.
TGTGCCAGCAGCTTAGAGGGGGGCGAGCAGTACTTC
CASSLEGGEQYF
>.|TRBV5-1|TRBJ2-2|TRBD2
TGCGCCAGCAGCTTGAGGACTAGCGGCAACACCGGGGAGCTGTTTTTT
CASSLRTSGNTGELFF
>.|TRBV5-1|TRBJ1-2|.
TGCGCCAGCAGCTTCGTGGAGGACTATGGCTACACCTTC
CASSFVEDYGYTF
>.|TRBV5-1|TRBJ1-4|.
TGCGCCAGCAGCGACGGCGGGGGCGGGGAAAAACTGTTTTTT
CASSDGGGGEKLFF
>.|TRBV18|TRBJ1-2|TRBD1
TGTGCCAGCTCACCACAGACAGGGGGGGCCTATGGCTACACCTTC
CASSPQTGGAYGYTF
>.|TRBV6-2/TRBV6-3|TRBJ2-7|TRBD2
TGTGCCAGCAGTGGACTAGCGGGGGGGCCCGAGCAGTACTTC
CASSGLAGGPEQYF
>.|TRBV5-1|TRBJ1-4|.
TGCGCCAGCAGCTTCACGGGGACGACTACTAATGAAAAACTGTTTTTT
CASSFTGTTTNEKLFF
>once|TRBV12-5|TRBJ2-5|.
TGTGCTAGTGGTTTGGAAAGTGGGGAGACCCAGTACTTC
CASGLESGETQYF
>few|TRBV15|TRBJ2-3|TRBD1
TGTGCCACCAGCAGAGATAGGGGGCGGGGCACAGATACGCAGTATTTT
CATSRDRGRGTDTQYF
>.|TRBV6-5|TRBJ1-2|.
TGTGCCAGCAGTCCCGACAGGACCTATGGCTACACCTTC
CASSPDRTYGYTF
>.|TRBV5-1|TRBJ1-6|.
TGCGCCAGCAGCCTGGACGGAGGCCCTTCACCCCTCCACTTT
CASSLDGGPSPLHF
>.|TRBV24-1|TRBJ2-1|.
TGTGCCACCAGTGACCCGGACCCGGGCGGCTCCTACAATGAGCAGTTCTTC
CATSDPDPGGSYNEQFF
>.|TRBV6-5|TRBJ1-5|.
TGTGCCAGCAGTCCCGGGGGGGCCCATCAGCCCCAGCATTTT
CASSPGGAHQPQHF
>.|TRBV28|TRBJ2-1|TRBD1
TGTGCCAGCAGTTCCGCCGGGACAGGGATTACGGGGAATGAGCAGTTCTTC
CASSSAGTGITGNEQFF
>many|TRBV4-2|TRBJ2-1|TRBD2
TGTGCCAGCAGCACCCGACTAGCCAATGAGCAGTTCTTC
CASSTRLANEQFF
>.|TRBV5-6|TRBJ2-4|.
TGTGCCAGCAGCTTGGTAGGAACCCAAAACATTCAGTACTTC
CASSLVGTQNIQYF
>.|TRBV9|TRBJ1-2|.
TGTGCCAGCAGCCAAGACCCTGAGATGCGGGGCTACACCTTC
CASSQDPEMRGYTF
>.|TRBV6-2/TRBV6-3|TRBJ1-5|.
TGTGCCAGCAGTTACTCGGGGGATAGCAATCAGCCCCAGCATTTT
CASSYSGDSNQPQHF